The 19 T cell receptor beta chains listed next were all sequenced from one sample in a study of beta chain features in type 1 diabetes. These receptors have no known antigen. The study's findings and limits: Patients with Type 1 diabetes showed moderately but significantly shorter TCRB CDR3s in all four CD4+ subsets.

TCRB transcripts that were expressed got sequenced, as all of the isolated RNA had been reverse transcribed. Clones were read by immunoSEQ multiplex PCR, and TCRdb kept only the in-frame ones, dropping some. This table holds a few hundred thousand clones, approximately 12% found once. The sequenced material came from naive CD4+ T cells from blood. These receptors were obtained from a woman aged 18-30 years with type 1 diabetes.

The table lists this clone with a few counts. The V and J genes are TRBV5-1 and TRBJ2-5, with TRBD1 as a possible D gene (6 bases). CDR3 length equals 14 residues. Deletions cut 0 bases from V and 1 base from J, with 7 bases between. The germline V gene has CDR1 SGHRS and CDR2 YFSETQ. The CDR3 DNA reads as TGCGCCAGCAGCTTGGTGGGGGCCCAAGAGACCCAGTACTTC. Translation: CASSLVGAQETQYF. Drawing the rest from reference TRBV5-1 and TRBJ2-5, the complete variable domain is KAGVTQTPRYLIKTRGQQVTLSCSPISGHRSVSWYQQTPGQGLQFLFEYFSETQRNKGNFPGRFSGRQFSNSRSEMNVSTLELGDSALYLCASSLVGAQETQYFGPGTRLLVL.

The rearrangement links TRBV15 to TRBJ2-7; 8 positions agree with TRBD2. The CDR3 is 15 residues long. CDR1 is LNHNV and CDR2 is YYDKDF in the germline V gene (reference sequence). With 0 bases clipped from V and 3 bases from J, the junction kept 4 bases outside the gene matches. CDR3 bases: TGTGCCACCAGCAGAGACTTCGGGGGGGTCTACGAGCAGTACGTC. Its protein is CATSRDFGGVYEQYV.

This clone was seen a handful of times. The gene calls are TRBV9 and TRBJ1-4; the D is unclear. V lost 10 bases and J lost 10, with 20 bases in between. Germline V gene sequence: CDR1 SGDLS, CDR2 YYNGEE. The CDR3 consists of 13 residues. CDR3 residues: CASAAKGVVKLFF. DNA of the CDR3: TGTGCCTCAGCAGCGAAGGGAGTCGTAAAACTGTTTTTT.

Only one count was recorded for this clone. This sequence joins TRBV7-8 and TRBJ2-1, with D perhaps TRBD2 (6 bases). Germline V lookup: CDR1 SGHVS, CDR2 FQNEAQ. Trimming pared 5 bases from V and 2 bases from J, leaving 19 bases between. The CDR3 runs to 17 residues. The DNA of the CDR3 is TGTGCCAGCAGCCAAGAAATCGCGGGAACTACCTACAATGAGCAGTTCTTC. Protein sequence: CASSQEIAGTTYNEQFF.

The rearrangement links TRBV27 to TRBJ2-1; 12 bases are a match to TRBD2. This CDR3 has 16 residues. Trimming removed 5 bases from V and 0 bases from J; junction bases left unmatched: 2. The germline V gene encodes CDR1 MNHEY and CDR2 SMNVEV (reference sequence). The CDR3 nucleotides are TGTGCCAGCAGTGTACTAGCGGGAGGCTCCTACAATGAGCAGTTCTTC. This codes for CASSVLAGGSYNEQFF.

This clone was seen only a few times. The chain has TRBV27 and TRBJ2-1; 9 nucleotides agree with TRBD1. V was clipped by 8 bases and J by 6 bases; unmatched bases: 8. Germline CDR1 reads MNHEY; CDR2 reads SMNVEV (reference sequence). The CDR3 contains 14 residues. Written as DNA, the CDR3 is TGTGCCAGCCAGTGGGACAGGGCTTCCAATGAGCAGTTCTTC. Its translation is CASQWDRASNEQFF.

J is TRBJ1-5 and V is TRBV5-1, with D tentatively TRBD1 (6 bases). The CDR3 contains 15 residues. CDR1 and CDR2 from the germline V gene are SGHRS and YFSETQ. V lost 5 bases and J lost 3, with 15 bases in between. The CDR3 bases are TGCGCCAGCAGTTCCAGAACAGGGCCCAATCAGCCCCAGCATTTT. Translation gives CASSSRTGPNQPQHF.

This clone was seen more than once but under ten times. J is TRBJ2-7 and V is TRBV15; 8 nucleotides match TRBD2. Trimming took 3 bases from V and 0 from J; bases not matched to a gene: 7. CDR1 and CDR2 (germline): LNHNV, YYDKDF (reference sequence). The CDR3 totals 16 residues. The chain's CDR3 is CATSRDGGESSYEQYF. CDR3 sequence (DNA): TGTGCCACCAGCAGGGACGGGGGGGAGTCCTCCTACGAGCAGTACTTC.

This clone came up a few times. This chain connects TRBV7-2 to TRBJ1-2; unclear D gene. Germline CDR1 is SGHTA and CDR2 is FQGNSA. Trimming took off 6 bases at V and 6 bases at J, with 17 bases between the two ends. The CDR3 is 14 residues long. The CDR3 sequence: CASRSPGRADGYTF. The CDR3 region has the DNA TGTGCCAGCAGATCACCTGGGCGGGCGGATGGCTACACCTTC.

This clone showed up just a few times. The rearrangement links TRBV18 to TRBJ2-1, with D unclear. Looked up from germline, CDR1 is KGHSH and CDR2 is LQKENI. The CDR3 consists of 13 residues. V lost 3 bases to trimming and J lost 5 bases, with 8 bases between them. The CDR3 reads CASSPGYNNEQFF. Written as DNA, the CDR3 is TGTGCCAGCTCACCGGGCTACAACAATGAGCAGTTCTTC. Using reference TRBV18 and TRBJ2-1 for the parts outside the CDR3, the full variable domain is NAGVMQNPRHLVRRRGQEARLRCSPMKGHSHVYWYRQLPEEGLKFMVYLQKENIIDESGMPKERFSAEFPKEGPSILRIQQVVRGDSAAYFCASSPGYNNEQFFGPGTRLTVL.

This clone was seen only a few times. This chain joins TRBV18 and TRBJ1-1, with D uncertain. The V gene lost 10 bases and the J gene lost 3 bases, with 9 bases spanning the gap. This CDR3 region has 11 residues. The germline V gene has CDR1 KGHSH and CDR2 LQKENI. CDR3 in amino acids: CATLRDTEAFF. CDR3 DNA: TGTGCCACCCTACGCGACACTGAAGCTTTCTTT.

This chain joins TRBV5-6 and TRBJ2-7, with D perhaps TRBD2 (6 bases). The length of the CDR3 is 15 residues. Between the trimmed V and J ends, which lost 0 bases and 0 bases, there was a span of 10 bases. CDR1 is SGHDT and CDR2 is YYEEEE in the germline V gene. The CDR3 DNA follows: TGTGCCAGCAGCTTGGGCGGGGCCGTCTCCTACGAGCAGTACGTC. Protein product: CASSLGGAVSYEQYV.

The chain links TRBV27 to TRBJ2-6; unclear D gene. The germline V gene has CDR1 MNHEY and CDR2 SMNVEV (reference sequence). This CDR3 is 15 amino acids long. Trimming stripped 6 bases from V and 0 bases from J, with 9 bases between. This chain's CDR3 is CASRAEHSGANVLTF. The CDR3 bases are TGTGCCAGCAGGGCGGAACACTCTGGGGCCAACGTCCTGACTTTC.

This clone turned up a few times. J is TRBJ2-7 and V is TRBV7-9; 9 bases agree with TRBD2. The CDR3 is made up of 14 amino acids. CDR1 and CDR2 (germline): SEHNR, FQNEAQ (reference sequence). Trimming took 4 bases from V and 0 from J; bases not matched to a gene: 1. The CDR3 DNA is TGTGCCAGCAGCTCTAGCGGGGTCTCCTACGAGCAGTACTTC. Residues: CASSSSGVSYEQYF. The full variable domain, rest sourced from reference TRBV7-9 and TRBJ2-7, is DTGVSQNPRHKITKRGQNVTFRCDPISEHNRLYWYRQTLGQGPEFLTYFQNEAQLEKSRLLSDRFSAERPKGSFSTLEIQRTEQGDSAMYLCASSSSGVSYEQYFGPGTRLTVT.

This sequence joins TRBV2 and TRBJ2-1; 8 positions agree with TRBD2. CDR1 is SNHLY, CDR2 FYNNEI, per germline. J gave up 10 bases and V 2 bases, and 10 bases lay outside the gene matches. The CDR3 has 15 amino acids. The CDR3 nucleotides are TGTGCCAGCAGTGAAATGTCGGGGGGGTATAACGAGCAGTTCTTC. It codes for CASSEMSGGYNEQFF.

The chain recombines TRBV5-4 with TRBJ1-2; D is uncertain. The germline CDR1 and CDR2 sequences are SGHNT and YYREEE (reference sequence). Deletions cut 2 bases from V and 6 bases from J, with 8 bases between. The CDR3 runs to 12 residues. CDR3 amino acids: CASSLRGNGYTF. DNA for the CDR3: TGTGCCAGCAGCTTACGAGGGAATGGCTACACCTTC.

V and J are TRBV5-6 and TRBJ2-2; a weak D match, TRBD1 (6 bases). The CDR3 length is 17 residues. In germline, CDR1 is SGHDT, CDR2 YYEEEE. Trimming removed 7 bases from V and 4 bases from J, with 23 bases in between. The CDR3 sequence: CASSGVPGARSTGELFF. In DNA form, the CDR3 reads TGTGCCAGCTCAGGGGTTCCAGGGGCGCGGTCCACCGGGGAGCTGTTTTTT. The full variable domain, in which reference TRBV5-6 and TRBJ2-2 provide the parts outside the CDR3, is DAGVTQSPTHLIKTRGQQVTLRCSPKSGHDTVSWYQQALGQGPQFIFQYYEEEERQRGNFPDRFSGHQFPNYSSELNVNALLLGDSALYLCASSGVPGARSTGELFFGEGSRLTVL.

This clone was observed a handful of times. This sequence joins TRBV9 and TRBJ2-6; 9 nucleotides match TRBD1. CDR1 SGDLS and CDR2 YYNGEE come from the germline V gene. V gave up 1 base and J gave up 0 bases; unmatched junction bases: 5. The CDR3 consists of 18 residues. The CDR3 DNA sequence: TGTGCCAGCAGCGTAAGGACAGGGGACTACTCTGGGGCCAACGTCCTGACTTTC. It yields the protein CASSVRTGDYSGANVLTF.

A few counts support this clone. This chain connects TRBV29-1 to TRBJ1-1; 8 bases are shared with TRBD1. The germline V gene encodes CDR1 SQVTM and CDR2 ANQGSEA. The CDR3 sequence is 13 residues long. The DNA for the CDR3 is TGCAGTCATCAGGGGGCTGCGAACACTGAAGCTTTCTTT. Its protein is CSHQGAANTEAFF.